A single T cell receptor (beta chain) is shown here with its context. What this receptor recognizes is not known. The sample holds no much larger clone one base away, and base qualities are not on file. CDR1 and CDR2 are drawn from the germline V gene: MDHEN, SYDVKM. Measured from the cysteine to the phenylalanine, the CDR3 is 14 residues long. The sequence is cut down to CDR3 DNA, 42 bases in frame from base 1. The trim is 4 bases for V and 6 bases for J, with a gap of 13 bases between the germline ends. The collaborating institutions used their own protocols to collect whole blood in K2EDTA tubes. For TCRbeta analysis, collaborators shipped samples in one of three forms: frozen whole blood, isolated PBMCs, or DNA extracted from either of those sample types. TCRbeta CDR3 regions were amplified from genomic DNA using the immunoSEQ Assay, a bias-controlled multiplex PCR. The authors' analysis ran thus. The number of nucleated cells in each sample was estimated by amplification of reference gene primers within the assay. Sequence reads were collapsed and filtered to measure the absolute abundance of every unique TCRbeta CDR3 rearrangement. For each sample, productive Simpson clonality was calculated as the square root of Simpson's diversity index over productive rearrangements. The source is immuneACCESS, and TCRdb retained only in-frame sequences with V and J called. Part of the clones is not carried over; for the studies checked, unresolved V genes explain less than half of this, and the remainder is unexplained. D and trimming come from the DNA, and the V and J calls and clone size come from that table. Present in this sample are 25,000 to 30,000 clones, about 80% of which were seen just once. The ten largest clones capture roughly half of the sample.

The sample comes from a study of blood T cell repertoires in COVID-19 (TCRdb year 2020). Concerning the study at large: The collaborator samples originated in the United States, Italy and Spain and spanned the acute and convalescent phases of COVID-19. The prospective study material was composed of cDNA or gDNA derived from T cells, B-cell-depleted T cells, or PBMCs. Subjects who had been exposed to COVID-19, were actively infected with it, or had recovered from it provided the deeply sampled blood TCRbeta repertoires that made up the dataset. The repertoires were made available in a free public database intended to serve as a resource for research on the immune response to SARS-CoV-2. The samples were drawn from two sources: the first 160 participants of the ongoing ImmuneRACE study, and approximately 1,300 subjects contributed by 6 global collaborators. The sample metadata nearly always contained a de-identified subject ID, COVID-19 status, age in years and sex. Where HLA class I and class II types were available, the types were taken from metadata supplied by the sample provider, not from assay-based typing. Study-level results and caveats: Clinical and demographic metadata were provided uncurated, with the amount varying by source and participant.

Sequenced input: peripheral blood. The sequence derives from a woman aged 70-85 years with acute or convalescent COVID-19. The chain is encoded by TRBV28 joined to TRBJ1-5, with no confidently assigned D gene. The nucleotide sequence is TGTGCCAGCAGTTCCGACGAGGGCATTCAGCCCCAGCATTTT. This gives the protein CASSSDEGIQPQHF.